The clone carrying this T cell receptor (beta chain) was counted between two and nine times. Its target is unknown. The data stem from a study of CD8+ T cells in alopecia areata. Findings and caveats of the study: Alopecia totalis/universalis scalp especially showed more expanded CD8+ clones than normal scalp.

The CDR3 spans 15 residues. V was clipped by 5 bases and J by 3 bases, with 17 bases between them. The germline V gene has CDR1 SQVTM and CDR2 ANQGSEA. Extraction and reverse transcription of RNA yielded cDNA as the sequencing template. The data were produced by immunoSEQ multiplex PCR, yet TCRdb's version contains in-frame clones alone and is incomplete. The sample has over 110,000 clones, 40% to 55% seen once. Sample: CD4+ T cells sorted from blood, taken at week 0. The receptor comes from a human donor with alopecia areata. The rearrangement uses TRBV29-1 and TRBJ1-5, with D uncertain. CDR3 region: CSVTVPEEINQPQHF. CDR3 in DNA: TGCAGCGTTACCGTTCCTGAGGAAATCAATCAGCCCCAGCATTTT.